The 32 T cell receptor beta chains below were found in one sample sequenced in a study of CD8 T cells in ankylosing spondylitis. The study's findings and limits: For ankylosing spondylitis blood, a TCR beta motif of 7 or 8 highly homologous variants appeared characteristic.

No cognate antigen is known for these TCRs. TCRdb called the 5' RACE reads again in MiXCR, with one record for every CDR3 protein. The table has 400,000 or so distinct CDR3 sequences, around 26% seen once. Sequences were obtained from blood, either unsorted or a sorted T cell fraction (not recorded which). The receptors derive from a male donor with ankylosing spondylitis.

This clonotype was counted ten times or more. The V and J genes are TRBV7-8 and TRBJ2-1; no clear D gene. V was pared by 8 bases and J by 9 bases, with 17 bases between. This CDR3 is 13 amino acids long. Germline V gene sequence: CDR1 SGHVS, CDR2 FQNEAQ. The CDR3, as DNA: TGTGCCAGCCTTCTTACGGGTGGTAGTGAGCAGTTCTTC. This encodes CASLLTGGSEQFF.

In this sample, this clonotype turned up a few times. The rearrangement joins TRBV3-1 to TRBJ2-2, with 8 bases that match TRBD1. Germline CDR1 reads LGHDT; CDR2 reads YNNKEL (reference sequence). The CDR3 totals 14 residues. Trimming removed 2 bases from V and 6 bases from J; junction bases left unmatched: 2. CDR3 DNA sequence: TGTGCCAGCAGCCAATCAGGGGGCTCCGGGGAGCTGTTTTTT. This gives the protein CASSQSGGSGELFF.

The chain recombines TRBV20-1 with TRBJ2-2; D is undetermined. CDR1 and CDR2 from the germline V gene are DFQATT and SNEGSKA (reference sequence). The CDR3 extends over 18 amino acids. The germline V and J ends were trimmed by 3 bases and 0 bases, with 20 bases remaining between them. CDR3 sequence (DNA): TGCAGTGCTAGTCTTCCCCCGGTAGACACCTCGAACACCGGGGAGCTGTTTTTT. It specifies CSASLPPVDTSNTGELFF.

The chain is built from TRBV20-1 and TRBJ1-1; the D is unclear. This CDR3 is 13 amino acids long. Trimming removed 6 bases at V and 0 bases at J, with 11 bases between. Germline assignment: CDR1 DFQATT and CDR2 SNEGSKA (reference sequence). The CDR3 DNA sequence: TGCAGTGCCGAGCTGGAATTGAACACTGAAGCTTTCTTT. This encodes CSAELELNTEAFF.

The rearrangement links TRBV20-1 to TRBJ2-7; either TRBD1 or TRBD2 may supply D (6 bases each). CDR1 and CDR2 from the germline V gene are DFQATT and SNEGSKA (reference sequence). CDR3 length: 14 residues. Here the CDR3 DNA reads TGCAGAACTACAAGGTCCGAGGGGGGCTACGAGCAGTACTTC. It translates to CRTTRSEGGYEQYF.

This chain joins TRBV25-1 and TRBJ2-5; 8 positions match TRBD2. The germline gives CDR1 MGHDK, CDR2 SYGVNS. The V and J ends lost 2 bases and 8 bases, in that order; junction bases with no gene match: 10. The CDR3 has 15 residues. CDR3 in DNA: TGTGCCAGCAGTGAACGGACCGGGACTAGAGGTACCCAGTACTTC. Translating it yields CASSERTGTRGTQYF.

This clonotype was detected many times. The chain employs TRBV3-2 and TRBJ2-1; the table gives TRBD2 as D, unverified against the DNA. TRBV3-2 is listed as a pseudogene. There are 17 residues in the CDR3. Written as DNA, the CDR3 is TGTGCCAGCAGCCGAAGGGGAGTACTAGCGGCTTTAGGGGAGCAGTTCTTC. Amino acid sequence: CASSRRGVLAALGEQFF.

J is TRBJ2-1 and V is TRBV25-1; TRBD1 or TRBD2 may be the D gene (5 bases each). CDR1 is MGHDK and CDR2 is SYGVNS in the germline V gene. V lost 3 bases, J lost 8 bases, and 20 bases lay in between. The CDR3 is 16 residues long. The CDR3 DNA reads as TGTGCCAGCAGTGAGGGATCCGGGACCTTCGGCGATGAGCAGTTCTTC. This encodes CASSEGSGTFGDEQFF.

The chain carries TRBV20-1 and TRBJ2-7; 8 bases align to TRBD2. Germline V gene sequence: CDR1 DFQATT, CDR2 SNEGSKA (reference sequence). This CDR3 comprises 12 residues. The ends lost 5 bases at V and 6 bases at J; junction bases unmatched: 6. CDR3 sequence: CSAGTRVGEQYF. CDR3 nucleotide sequence: TGCAGTGCTGGGACTAGAGTAGGCGAGCAGTACTTC.

The genes are TRBV20-1 and TRBJ1-1, with TRBD1 matching over 8 bases. V gave up 1 base and J gave up 5 bases; unmatched junction bases: 6. Germline V gives CDR1 DFQATT, CDR2 SNEGSKA (reference sequence). CDR3 length: 14 residues. The CDR3 DNA follows: TGCAGTGCTAGAGTGCCAGGGGGCAGGACTGAAGCTTTCTTT. Amino acid sequence: CSARVPGGRTEAFF.

CDR3 protein: CASRSRPSGAYNEQFF. The CDR3, as DNA: TGTGCCAGCAGATCCCGTCCTAGCGGGGCCTACAATGAGCAGTTCTTC. The chain employs TRBV5-4 and TRBJ2-1; 9 nucleotides match TRBD2. V dropped 5 bases and J dropped 2; count of bases not matched to a gene: 8. CDR1 and CDR2 (germline): SGHNT, YYREEE (reference sequence). There are 16 residues in the CDR3. Supplemented by reference TRBV5-4 and TRBJ2-1, the full variable domain reads ETGVTQSPTHLIKTRGQQVTLRCSSQSGHNTVSWYQQALGQGPQFIFQYYREEENGRGNFPPRFSGLQFPNYSSELNVNALELDDSALYLCASRSRPSGAYNEQFFGPGTRLTVL.

This clonotype was counted only a few times. The chain recombines TRBV20-1 with TRBJ1-2; D unclear. CDR1 DFQATT and CDR2 SNEGSKA come from the germline V gene (reference sequence). The V gene lost 1 base and the J gene lost 6 bases, with 12 bases spanning the gap. This CDR3 spans 13 amino acids. In DNA, the CDR3 is TGCAGTGCTAGAGGCCCTTTACGGCATGGCTACACCTTC. It encodes CSARGPLRHGYTF.

This clonotype was counted only a few times. The chain couples TRBV3-1 to TRBJ2-7, with 7 bases aligning to TRBD1. CDR3 size: 14 residues. J gave up 0 bases and V 4 bases, and 3 bases lay outside the gene matches. Germline V gene data show CDR1 as LGHDT and CDR2 as YNNKEL (reference sequence). CDR3 DNA: TGTGCCAGCAGCCGGGACAGTACCTCCTACGAGCAGTACTTC. Translating it yields CASSRDSTSYEQYF.

The gene calls are TRBV7-9 and TRBJ2-1; 9 bases agree with TRBD2. The CDR3 has 17 residues. The V segment lost 1 base and the J segment 3 bases; nucleotides outside the gene matches: 7. In germline, CDR1 is SEHNR, CDR2 FQNEAQ (reference sequence). The CDR3 DNA reads TGTGCCAGCAGCTTAGGGGGCAGTAGCGGGAGCTACAATGAGCAGTTCTTC. The encoded protein is CASSLGGSSGSYNEQFF.

This clonotype was seen at least ten times. This chain joins TRBV19 and TRBJ2-7, with 8 bases matching TRBD1. The CDR3 runs to 14 residues. Germline loops: CDR1 LNHDA, CDR2 SQIVND (reference sequence). V was clipped by 7 bases and J by 2 bases; unmatched bases: 7. CDR3 DNA: TGTGCCAGTAAGGCCGGGACAGGCGCCTACGAGCAGTACTTC. It is translated as CASKAGTGAYEQYF.

The gene calls are TRBV6-1 and TRBJ2-3, with a weak D call TRBD1 (5 bases). Germline assignment: CDR1 MNHNS and CDR2 SASEGT. The length of the CDR3 is 15 residues. V was pared by 8 bases and J by 0 bases, with 15 bases between. The CDR3 loop is CASFPRAFSTDTQYF. For the CDR3, the DNA is TGTGCCAGCTTTCCCAGGGCCTTTAGCACAGATACGCAGTATTTT.

This clonotype was seen a few times. The chain couples TRBV29-1 to TRBJ2-7; no firm D call. There are 12 residues in the CDR3. Germline V gene data show CDR1 as SQVTM and CDR2 as ANQGSEA. V gave up 4 bases and J gave up 4 bases, with 11 bases separating them. The CDR3 spells CSVGQYDYEQYF. CDR3 in DNA: TGCAGCGTTGGCCAGTATGATTACGAGCAGTACTTC.

V and J are TRBV5-1 and TRBJ2-5; 8 bases map to TRBD2. J lost 2 bases, V lost 5 bases, and 11 bases had no gene match. CDR1 and CDR2 from the germline V gene are SGHRS and YFSETQ. The CDR3 is 16 amino acids. The chain's CDR3 is CASREGREALQETQYF. CDR3 nucleotides: TGCGCCAGCAGGGAGGGGCGGGAGGCCCTACAAGAGACCCAGTACTTC. Drawing the rest from reference TRBV5-1 and TRBJ2-5, the complete variable domain is KAGVTQTPRYLIKTRGQQVTLSCSPISGHRSVSWYQQTPGQGLQFLFEYFSETQRNKGNFPGRFSGRQFSNSRSEMNVSTLELGDSALYLCASREGREALQETQYFGPGTRLLVL.

The chain combines TRBV27 with TRBJ1-5, with D perhaps matching TRBD1 (6 bases). The V and J ends lost 6 bases and 6 bases respectively, with 24 bases between them. CDR1 and CDR2 from the germline V gene are MNHEY and SMNVEV (reference sequence). The CDR3 sequence is 17 residues long. The CDR3 nucleotides read TGTGCCAGCAGAGAAAGGAGGTACAGGGAGTGGTGTCAGCCCCAGCATTTT. This translates into CASRERRYREWCQPQHF.

About this clonotype: At one end the junction does not follow the germline gene, possibly because of a read error. This chain links TRBV6-1 with TRBJ2-5; 7 bases agree with TRBD2. The CDR3 length is 14 residues. CDR1 is MNHNS, CDR2 SASEGT, per germline. The CDR3 protein is CAVRVGSGRETEYF. In nucleotides, the CDR3 is TGTGCGGTTCGTGTAGGGTCAGGGCGGGAGACCGAGTACTTC.

The chain recombines TRBV3-1 with TRBJ2-2; D may be TRBD1 (6 bases). CDR1 and CDR2 (germline): LGHDT, YNNKEL (reference sequence). CDR3 length: 14 residues. The ends were cut back, 3 bases at V and 6 bases at J, with 11 bases in the middle. CDR3 bases: TGTGCCAGCAGCCACCTACAGGGACCCGGGGAGCTGTTTTTT. This gives the protein CASSHLQGPGELFF.

The chain employs TRBV11-2 and TRBJ2-7; the D is unclear. V was shortened by 5 bases and J by 4 bases, with 12 bases between the two germline ends. CDR3 length equals 13 residues. Per the germline V gene, CDR1 is SGHAT and CDR2 is FQNNGV. Here the CDR3 reads CASSQWRTYEQYF. DNA for the CDR3: TGTGCCAGCAGCCAATGGCGAACTTACGAGCAGTACTTC.

V and J are TRBV20-1 and TRBJ1-1; weak D call: TRBD1 (6 bases). The CDR3 covers 13 residues. Looked up from germline, CDR1 is DFQATT and CDR2 is SNEGSKA (reference sequence). V was shortened by 3 bases and J by 2 bases, with 10 bases between the two germline ends. Here the CDR3 DNA reads TGCAGTGCTAGGGGGGGGGCAAACACTGAAGCTTTCTTT. Its translation is CSARGGANTEAFF.

This clonotype was seen a handful of times. The J gene is TRBJ2-3, the V gene TRBV3-1; D is perhaps TRBD1 or TRBD2 (6 bases each). V lost 0 bases, J lost 4 bases, and 17 bases lay in between. CDR1 LGHDT and CDR2 YNNKEL come from the germline V gene (reference sequence). The CDR3 covers 17 residues. CDR3 residues: CASSQDRRGWGPDTQYF. Written as DNA, the CDR3 is TGTGCCAGCAGCCAAGATCGGCGGGGTTGGGGGCCAGATACGCAGTATTTT.

This clonotype has just a few counts. The chain couples TRBV12-3 or TRBV12-4 to TRBJ1-1; the D is unclear. Between the trimmed V and J ends, which lost 9 bases and 5 bases, there was a span of 13 bases. This CDR3 contains 12 residues. This chain's CDR3 is CASLGSGTEAFF. DNA for the CDR3: TGTGCCAGTTTGGGTTCGGGGACTGAAGCTTTCTTT.

This chain joins TRBV20-1 and TRBJ2-2; TRBD2 is a possible D gene (6 bases). Looked up from germline, CDR1 is DFQATT and CDR2 is SNEGSKA (reference sequence). CDR3 length: 14 amino acids. V shed 0 bases and J shed 7 bases, with 12 bases lying between them. DNA of the CDR3: TGCAGTGCTAGAGATAGACTAGGGGTCGGGGAGCTGTTTTTT. Protein product: CSARDRLGVGELFF.

The chain links TRBV28 to TRBJ2-6; D gene unclear. This CDR3 spans 14 amino acids. In germline, CDR1 is MDHEN, CDR2 SYDVKM. With 7 bases removed from V and 0 bases from J, the gap between germline ends came to 7 bases. CDR3 sequence: CASTESSGANVLTF. CDR3 bases: TGTGCCAGCACCGAGAGCTCTGGGGCCAACGTCCTGACTTTC.

This clonotype has just a few counts. J is TRBJ2-7 and V is TRBV5-1; possibly TRBD2 for D (5 bases). The CDR3 is 14 amino acids. V lost 1 base to trimming and J lost 6 bases, with 14 bases between them. Germline V gene lookup returns CDR1 SGHRS and CDR2 YFSETQ. Here the CDR3 reads CASSLRVAAGEQYF. The CDR3 DNA follows: TGCGCCAGCAGCTTGCGGGTGGCTGCGGGCGAGCAGTACTTC. Full variable domain (rest looked up from reference TRBV5-1 and TRBJ2-7): KAGVTQTPRYLIKTRGQQVTLSCSPISGHRSVSWYQQTPGQGLQFLFEYFSETQRNKGNFPGRFSGRQFSNSRSEMNVSTLELGDSALYLCASSLRVAAGEQYFGPGTRLTVT.

In its sample, this clonotype was seen many times. This chain connects TRBV29-1 to TRBJ2-1; 11 bases agree with TRBD1. Germline values: CDR1 SQVTM, CDR2 ANQGSEA. This CDR3 comprises 15 residues. V gave up 5 bases and J gave up 6 bases; unmatched junction bases: 9. The CDR3 bases are TGCAGCGTTTACCTACCGGGACAGGGGGGCAATGAGCAGTTCTTC. Translation gives CSVYLPGQGGNEQFF.

This clonotype was recorded a few times. V and J are TRBV5-6 and TRBJ1-5; D is ambiguous. The CDR3 has 15 residues. Germline V gene sequence: CDR1 SGHDT, CDR2 YYEEEE. Trimming removed 0 bases from V and 2 bases from J, with 9 bases in between. Here the CDR3 DNA reads TGTGCCAGCAGCTTGGGTCCGCTAGGCAATCAGCCCCAGCATTTT. Protein product: CASSLGPLGNQPQHF.

V is TRBV12-3 or TRBV12-4 and J is TRBJ2-2; 8 bases map to TRBD1. The length of the CDR3 is 15 residues. The V segment lost 2 bases and the J segment 4 bases; nucleotides outside the gene matches: 3. The CDR3 sequence is CASSLPGTGTGELFF. In nucleotides, the CDR3 is TGTGCCAGCAGTTTACCGGGGACAGGCACCGGGGAGCTGTTTTTT.

This clonotype has only a few counts. The rearrangement links TRBV12-3 or TRBV12-4 to TRBJ2-1, with D unclear. The CDR3 contains 14 residues. V was cut by 5 bases and J by 4 bases, with 12 bases left in between. CDR3 DNA sequence: TGTGCCAGCAGTCCCTCGTACAATTACAATGAGCAGTTCTTC. This gives the protein CASSPSYNYNEQFF.